The 30 T cell receptor beta chains below all came from one sample that was sequenced in a study of T cell repertoires in aging, cancer and after chemotherapy. Amplification of TCR beta used genomic DNA extracted from peripheral blood. A mixed TRB-A/B primer pool amplified rearranged TRB by multiplex touch-down PCR. TCRdb recomputed calls from the multiplex PCR reads with MiXCR, one row per CDR3 protein. The sample shows roughly 5,300 distinct CDR3 sequences, about a quarter of them seen only once. The sequencing input was blood. The receptors shown here come from a human donor with a solid tumor.

This clonotype is labeled medium-sized. The chain joins TRBV5-4 to TRBJ2-3; TRBD1 or TRBD2 may be the D gene (5 bases each). CDR1 is SGHNT and CDR2 is YYREEE in the germline V gene (reference sequence). The CDR3 extends over 12 amino acids. Trimming left V 4 bases short and J 6 bases short, with 9 bases between. CDR3 amino acids: CASSRGDDTQYF. CDR3 DNA: TGTGCCAGCAGCCGAGGGGACGATACGCAGTATTTT.

Within the sample, this clonotype is medium-sized (0.01 to 0.1%). V and J are TRBV19 and TRBJ1-1; D not certain. The V gene lost 3 bases and the J gene lost 1 base, with 9 bases spanning the gap. Germline V gene lookup returns CDR1 LNHDA and CDR2 SQIVND (reference sequence). This CDR3 is 14 amino acids long. In nucleotides, the CDR3 is TGTGCCAGTAGTATCGTGGTTGCGAACACTGAAGCTTTCTTT. Translation gives CASSIVVANTEAFF.

This clonotype is medium-sized. The chain is built from TRBV15 and TRBJ2-1, with 9 bases fitting TRBD2. Germline CDR1 and CDR2: LNHNV and YYDKDF (reference sequence). This CDR3 is built from 13 residues. Unmatched junction bases numbered 6, after V lost 8 bases and J lost 7 bases. CDR3 DNA: TGTGCCACCGGCGGACTAGCGATAAATGAGCAGTTCTTC. This translates into CATGGLAINEQFF.

Sample share makes this clonotype medium-sized. The chain recombines TRBV6-5 with TRBJ2-7, with D perhaps TRBD1 (5 bases). The CDR3 sequence is 15 residues long. V lost 4 bases, J lost 0 bases, and 13 bases lay in between. The germline V gene encodes CDR1 MNHEY and CDR2 SVGAGI. CDR3 nucleotide sequence: TGTGCCAGCAGTTGGGCAGGGTTAAGCTCCTACGAGCAGTACTTC. Protein product: CASSWAGLSSYEQYF.

V gene TRBV10-3 combines with J gene TRBJ1-5, with a tentative D call TRBD1 (6 bases). The germline V gene has CDR1 ENHRY and CDR2 SYGVKD. Trimming took off 0 bases at V and 11 bases at J, with 8 bases between the two ends. This CDR3 is built from 12 residues. CDR3 amino acids: CAISESTGSQHF. CDR3 DNA sequence: TGTGCCATCAGTGAGTCGACAGGTTCCCAGCATTTT.

The chain employs TRBV7-2 and TRBJ1-5, with D hard to call. The germline V gene encodes CDR1 SGHTA and CDR2 FQGNSA. Trimming cost V 5 bases and J 0 bases, with 8 bases left between them. The CDR3 has 14 amino acids. The CDR3 nucleotides read TGTGCCAGCAGCGATTTATATAGCAATCAGCCCCAGCATTTT. This codes for CASSDLYSNQPQHF. Full variable domain (remainder filled in from reference TRBV7-2 and TRBJ1-5): GAGVSQSPSNKVTEKGKDVELRCDPISGHTALYWYRQSLGQGLEFLIYFQGNSAPDKSGLPSDRFSAERTGGSVSTLTIQRTQQEDSAVYLCASSDLYSNQPQHFGDGTRLSIL.

This clonotype is judged medium-sized (0.01 to 0.1%). J is TRBJ1-3 and V is TRBV6-5; D ambiguous. This CDR3 has 13 amino acids. CDR1 MNHEY and CDR2 SVGAGI come from the germline V gene. V was trimmed by 7 bases and J by 2 bases, leaving 9 bases between them. The CDR3 DNA is TGTGCCAGCATAGAGGCTCCTGGAAACACCATATATTTT. As protein: CASIEAPGNTIYF.

The chain links TRBV4-2 to TRBJ2-5; TRBD2 might be the D (6 bases). Deletions cut 5 bases from V and 3 bases from J, with 13 bases between. The CDR3 consists of 14 residues. Looked up from germline, CDR1 is LGHNA and CDR2 is YNFKEQ. The CDR3 coding sequence is TGTGCCAGCAGCAGGAACTTAGCGGAAGAGACCCAGTACTTC. Translating gives CASSRNLAEETQYF.

This clonotype turned up a few times. The chain links TRBV5-1 to TRBJ2-3; no definite D call. From germline, CDR1 is SGHRS and CDR2 YFSETQ. This CDR3 has 14 residues. Trimming stripped 4 bases from V and 0 bases from J, with 9 bases between. DNA of the CDR3: TGCGCCAGCAGCCTTATCCCAAGCACAGATACGCAGTATTTT. It encodes CASSLIPSTDTQYF.

The chain employs TRBV20-1 and TRBJ1-2; D unclear. V was pared by 3 bases and J by 4 bases, with 12 bases between. The CDR3 runs 13 residues. Germline loops: CDR1 DFQATT, CDR2 SNEGSKA (reference sequence). CDR3 protein: CSASSRGGYGYTF. In DNA, the CDR3 is TGCAGTGCTAGTTCACGGGGTGGCTATGGCTACACCTTC.

On this clonotype itself: The junction shows a germline mismatch at one end, possibly a read error. The V and J genes are TRBV18 and TRBJ2-1; 10 bases line up with TRBD2. The germline CDR1 and CDR2 sequences are KGHSH and LQKENI. CDR3 size: 14 residues. The CDR3 nucleotides are TGTGCCAGCTCACCAACTAGCGGGACCAATAAGCAGTTCTTC. Amino acid sequence: CASSPTSGTNKQFF.

J is TRBJ2-7 and V is TRBV20-1, with TRBD2 matching 11 bases. Germline values: CDR1 DFQATT, CDR2 SNEGSKA (reference sequence). The length of the CDR3 is 14 residues. V shed 3 bases and J 12 bases; nucleotides not matched to a gene: 13. The CDR3 spells CSAREHSGTSGLYF. The CDR3 DNA reads TGCAGTGCTAGGGAACATTCCGGGACTAGCGGACTGTACTTC.

The sample holds one count of this clonotype. The chain links TRBV29-1 to TRBJ2-1; perhaps TRBD2 as D (6 bases). V shed 5 bases and J shed 0 bases, with 17 bases lying between them. Per the germline V gene, CDR1 is SQVTM and CDR2 is ANQGSEA. The CDR3 runs to 16 residues. The CDR3 region is CSVSGELGSSYNEQFF. The CDR3 DNA sequence: TGCAGCGTTTCGGGGGAACTGGGCAGCTCCTACAATGAGCAGTTCTTC.

By share, this clonotype counts as large. The chain combines TRBV19 with TRBJ2-5; D remains ambiguous. V lost 6 bases, J lost 0 bases, and 14 bases lay in between. The CDR3 totals 15 residues. Germline-derived CDR1 and CDR2 are LNHDA and SQIVND (reference sequence). The DNA of the CDR3 is TGTGCCAGTAGGGGCCACGGTGCGTACCAAGAGACCCAGTACTTC. It encodes CASRGHGAYQETQYF.

A few counts support this clonotype. The chain has TRBV14 and TRBJ2-7; 8 bases align to TRBD1. This CDR3 is built from 13 residues. From germline, CDR1 is SGHDN and CDR2 FVKESK. With V trimmed by 0 bases and J by 12 bases, 7 bases remained unmatched. In DNA form, the CDR3 reads TGTGCCAGCAGCCAAGATCTTGGACAGGGCAGGTACTTC. Translated: CASSQDLGQGRYF.

This clonotype was recorded a few times. Because the CDR3's place on the DNA is in doubt, the DNA is left out and the CDR3 is given as listed by TCRdb. This sequence joins TRBV21-1 and TRBJ2-3; TRBD1, as called in the table, went unchecked against the DNA. TRBV21-1 is marked as a pseudogene. The CDR3 spans 17 residues, counting both ends. CDR3 sequence reads: CASSKGVGQGAADTQYF.

In its sample, this clonotype was seen once. A single base separates this from a much larger clone, so it may be a read error. The chain has TRBV12-3 or TRBV12-4 and TRBJ1-2, with D possibly TRBD1 on 6 matching bases. CDR3 length equals 11 residues. In nucleotides, the CDR3 is TGTGCCAGCAGTTTCAGGGGTGGCAACACCTTC. Amino acid sequence: CASSFRGGNTF.

As to this clonotype: One junction end disagrees with the germline gene, perhaps due to a read error. The rearrangement joins TRBV7-2 to TRBJ2-3, with D possibly being TRBD2 (5 bases). The CDR3 contains 14 residues. Per germline, CDR1 SGHTA and CDR2 FQGNSA. This CDR3 reads CANSLGGSTDTQYF. The CDR3 DNA is TGTGCCAACAGCTTAGGCGGGAGCACAGATACGCAGTATTTT.

The chain links TRBV5-4 to TRBJ1-1; possible D gene TRBD1, 6 bases. V lost 0 bases and J lost 3, with 12 bases in between. In germline, CDR1 is SGHNT, CDR2 YYREEE (reference sequence). The CDR3 spans 15 residues. CDR3 sequence: CASSLGGRGDTEAFF. The CDR3 DNA sequence: TGTGCCAGCAGCTTGGGGGGGCGGGGGGACACTGAAGCTTTCTTT.

The sample holds one count of this clonotype. The chain links TRBV5-6 to TRBJ2-2; tentatively, D is TRBD2 (5 bases). The CDR3 is made up of 17 amino acids. Per germline, CDR1 SGHDT and CDR2 YYEEEE. Deletions cut 4 bases from V and 1 base from J, with 17 bases between. CDR3 sequence (DNA): TGTGCCAGCAGCCAAGAGGTGGGAGCGATGAACACCGGGGAGCTGTTTTTT. Translated, it gives CASSQEVGAMNTGELFF.

This clonotype has just a few counts. The V gene is TRBV15, the J gene TRBJ1-1; D remains ambiguous. Germline CDR1 and CDR2: LNHNV and YYDKDF (reference sequence). Trimming stripped 0 bases from V and 1 base from J, with 15 bases between. CDR3 length equals 17 residues. In DNA form, the CDR3 reads TGTGCCACCAGCAGAGATTCCCACTCTCCGGGGAACACTGAAGCTTTCTTT. Translated: CATSRDSHSPGNTEAFF.

Relative to its sample, this clonotype is medium-sized (0.01 to 0.1%). CDR3 DNA: TGTGCCAGCAGTGAAGGCTGGACTAGCTTGGAGCACAATGAGCAGTTCTTC. It is translated as CASSEGWTSLEHNEQFF. The chain employs TRBV6-5 and TRBJ2-1, with TRBD2 matching over 8 bases. Germline values: CDR1 MNHEY, CDR2 SVGAGI. The CDR3 has 17 residues. J lost 5 bases, V lost 5 bases, and 14 bases had no gene match.

This chain connects TRBV6-2 or TRBV6-3 to TRBJ2-5; TRBD2 matches 12 bases. V lost 4 bases and J lost 3; bases outside the gene matches: 24. This CDR3 has 22 amino acids. Germline assignment: CDR1 MNHEY and CDR2 SVGEGT. The CDR3 nucleotides read TGTGCCAGCAGTTTAGTTTACGGGTTTGGACTAGCGGGAAAAAGATGGGAAGAGACCCAGTACTTC. Its translation is CASSLVYGFGLAGKRWEETQYF.

As regards this clonotype: The junction shows a germline mismatch at one end, possibly a read error. The CDR3: CANSPLEGWNRDTQYF. The CDR3 coding sequence is TGCGCCAACAGCCCTCTCGAGGGTTGGAACAGAGATACGCAGTATTTT. The genes are TRBV4-3 and TRBJ2-3; maybe TRBD2 (5 bases). Germline loops: CDR1 LGHNA, CDR2 YSLEER. The length of the CDR3 is 16 residues.

In its sample, this clonotype ranks as medium-sized (0.01 to 0.1%). The chain uses TRBV12-3 or TRBV12-4 and TRBJ2-2; 10 positions agree with TRBD2. The CDR3 covers 16 residues. J lost 0 bases, V lost 6 bases, and 4 bases had no gene match. In DNA, the CDR3 is TGTGCCAGCAGCTTACTAGCGGGGACGAACACCGGGGAGCTGTTTTTT. Amino acids: CASSLLAGTNTGELFF.

DNA for the CDR3: TGTGCCAGCAGTTTTCCCCAGGTCATGAACACTGAAGCTTTCTTT. It yields the protein CASSFPQVMNTEAFF. The chain is built from TRBV28 and TRBJ1-1, with D hard to call. Germline V gene lookup returns CDR1 MDHEN and CDR2 SYDVKM. The V end lost 3 bases, the J end lost 0 bases, and 11 bases lay between the germline ends. This CDR3 is 15 amino acids long. Based on the CDR3 plus reference TRBV28 and TRBJ1-1, the full variable domain is DVKVTQSSRYLVKRTGEKVFLECVQDMDHENMFWYRQDPGLGLRLIYFSYDVKMKEKGDIPEGYSVSREKKERFSLILESASTNQTSMYLCASSFPQVMNTEAFFGQGTRLTVV.

This clonotype was observed a few times. The rearrangement joins TRBV7-2 to TRBJ2-7; D call uncertain. Trimming took 0 bases from V and 0 from J, leaving 9 bases between them. The CDR3 runs to 15 residues. Per germline, CDR1 SGHTA and CDR2 FQGNSA. CDR3 DNA: TGTGCCAGCAGCTTAGCTATAAGCGCCTCCTACGAGCAGTACTTC. It encodes CASSLAISASYEQYF.

This clonotype is termed medium-sized. The chain couples TRBV6-2 or TRBV6-3 to TRBJ2-7; 8 bases agree with TRBD2. CDR1 is MNHEY and CDR2 is SVGEGT in the germline V gene. The CDR3 contains 15 residues. V lost 4 bases to trimming and J lost 2 bases; unmatched junction nucleotides: 7. CDR3 sequence reads: CASSSSTSATYEQYF. In DNA, the CDR3 is TGTGCCAGCAGTTCCTCGACTAGCGCGACCTACGAGCAGTACTTC.

This clonotype was counted a few times. The chain carries TRBV27 and TRBJ2-1; no clear D. V lost 3 bases, J lost 6 bases, and 6 bases lay in between. Germline V gene lookup returns CDR1 MNHEY and CDR2 SMNVEV (reference sequence). CDR3 length: 12 amino acids. The CDR3 DNA sequence: TGTGCCAGCAGTTTTGGATCCAATGAGCAGTTCTTC. Translated: CASSFGSNEQFF.

This rearrangement joins TRBV5-1 to TRBJ1-5; weak D call: TRBD1 (6 bases). CDR3 length: 15 amino acids. V gave up 0 bases and J gave up 6 bases, with 13 bases separating them. Germline V gives CDR1 SGHRS, CDR2 YFSETQ. CDR3 nucleotide sequence: TGCGCCAGCAGCTTGGGGGGGGGGCAAGGTCAGCCCCAGCATTTT. Translated: CASSLGGGQGQPQHF.